This T cell receptor beta chain was captured in a study of CD4+ T cells in melanoma. General study points: CD8+ T cell, macrophage and B cell function reportedly correlated with neoantigen-specific CD4+ T cells. Diverse differentiation states were reported for melanoma neoantigen-specific CD4+ T cells.

V shed 6 bases and J 2 bases; nucleotides not matched to a gene: 4. The length of the CDR3 is 14 residues. The germline CDR1 and CDR2 sequences are MNHNS and SASEGT. On this clone: The antigen is undetermined.

Profiling relied on immunoSEQ multiplex PCR, and the TCRdb table lists in-frame clones only, not all of them. The table has approximately 9,500 clones, 50% to 70% seen once. The sequence came from a human donor with melanoma. The sample comprised cells from a culture (not recorded whether cultured in vitro). This sequence joins TRBV6-1 and TRBJ2-3; 8 positions agree with TRBD2. The CDR3 protein is CASRIAGYTDTQYF. The CDR3 DNA reads as TGTGCCAGCAGGATAGCGGGGTACACAGATACGCAGTATTTT.